Below are 24 T cell receptor beta chains sequenced from a single sample in a study of CD8 T cells in ankylosing spondylitis. TCRdb re-derived calls from the 5' RACE reads in MiXCR, one entry per CDR3 protein. The sample records tens of thousands of distinct CDR3 sequences, 5% to 5.5% being singletons. The material sequenced was blood, either unsorted or a sorted T cell fraction (not recorded which). The origin of the receptors is a female donor with ankylosing spondylitis or in good health (not recorded which).

This clonotype appeared many times. The chain has TRBV9 and TRBJ2-5; 12 nucleotides line up with TRBD2. This CDR3 comprises 16 residues. J was trimmed by 5 bases and V by 3 bases; bases with no gene match: 8. Germline CDR1 is SGDLS and CDR2 is YYNGEE. The CDR3 sequence: CASSATRLAGVETQYF. The CDR3 DNA is TGTGCCAGCAGCGCGACTCGACTAGCGGGGGTGGAGACCCAGTACTTC.

This clonotype occurred many times. The V and J genes are TRBV9 and TRBJ1-1; a possible D gene is TRBD1 (5 bases). There are 15 residues in the CDR3. Looked up from germline, CDR1 is SGDLS and CDR2 is YYNGEE. Deletions cut 0 bases from V and 2 bases from J, with 11 bases between. The CDR3: CASSVGYQGNTEAFF. The CDR3 region has the DNA TGTGCCAGCAGCGTAGGTTACCAGGGAAACACTGAAGCTTTCTTT.

This clonotype was seen repeatedly, ten times or more. V and J are TRBV7-8 and TRBJ2-1, with D maybe TRBD2 (6 bases). Trimming pared 5 bases from V and 12 bases from J, leaving 14 bases between. CDR3 length: 12 amino acids. CDR1 SGHVS and CDR2 FQNEAQ come from the germline V gene. The CDR3 reads CASSLAAGWQFF. CDR3 DNA: TGTGCCAGCAGCCTCGCGGCGGGGTGGCAGTTCTTC.

This clonotype has only a few counts. The rearrangement joins TRBV9 to TRBJ2-3; 7 bases line up with TRBD2. V shed 2 bases, J shed 0 bases, and the junction held 6 bases outside the gene matches. The CDR3 length is 16 residues. Germline-derived CDR1 and CDR2 are SGDLS and YYNGEE. This chain's CDR3 is CASSVGAGTSTDTQYF. The CDR3 nucleotides are TGTGCCAGCAGCGTGGGAGCGGGGACGAGCACAGATACGCAGTATTTT.

This clonotype was counted ten times or more. The gene calls are TRBV9 and TRBJ2-1, with TRBD2 as a possible D gene (8 bases). Germline loops: CDR1 SGDLS, CDR2 YYNGEE. The CDR3 contains 20 residues. The V end lost 4 bases, the J end lost 0 bases, and 26 bases lay between the germline ends. CDR3 in amino acids: CASSPEGAVSGVSSYNEQFF. Here the CDR3 DNA reads TGTGCCAGCAGCCCCGAGGGGGCCGTTAGCGGGGTAAGCTCCTACAATGAGCAGTTCTTC.

This clonotype has at least ten counts. The CDR3 coding sequence is TGTGCCAGCAGCTCTCGCGCCCTAGCGGGAGGAATCTACGAGCAGTACTTC. Its protein product is CASSSRALAGGIYEQYF. This chain joins TRBV7-3 and TRBJ2-7, with 11 bases lining up with TRBD2. The CDR3 contains 17 residues. The junction had 11 bases not matched to a gene; V was cut back by 4 bases and J by 3 bases. The V gene's germline CDR1 is SGHTA and CDR2 FQGTGA.

The genes are TRBV9 and TRBJ1-4; the D is unclear. Trimming shortened V by 2 bases and J by 6 bases, and 17 bases separated the two germline ends. CDR1 and CDR2 from the germline V gene are SGDLS and YYNGEE. CDR3 size: 16 residues. CDR3 sequence: CASSVGGNPPYEKLFF. CDR3 DNA sequence: TGTGCCAGCAGCGTTGGAGGAAACCCTCCATATGAAAAACTGTTTTTT.

The V and J genes are TRBV9 and TRBJ2-7, with TRBD1 identical over 10 bases. The CDR3 spans 19 residues. The germline V gene encodes CDR1 SGDLS and CDR2 YYNGEE. After removal of 2 bases from V and 0 bases from J, the junction contained 14 bases not matched to a gene. CDR3 nucleotides: TGTGCCAGCAGCGTTGAAACCGGGACAGGGGATCCGAGCTCCTACGAGCAGTACTTC. This translates into CASSVETGTGDPSSYEQYF.

This clonotype was seen ten or more times. The rearrangement links TRBV9 to TRBJ1-4; D is ambiguous. The germline V gene has CDR1 SGDLS and CDR2 YYNGEE. V was cut by 0 bases and J by 6 bases, with 12 bases left in between. This CDR3 comprises 15 residues. The CDR3 spells CASSVVWGPDEKLFF. For the CDR3, the DNA is TGTGCCAGCAGCGTAGTGTGGGGTCCCGATGAAAAACTGTTTTTT. The variable domain in full, completed from reference TRBV9 and TRBJ1-4, reads DSGVTQTPKHLITATGQRVTLRCSPRSGDLSVYWYQQSLDQGLQFLIQYYNGEERAKGNILERFSAQQFPDLHSELNLSSLELGDSALYFCASSVVWGPDEKLFFGSGTQLSVL.

This sequence joins TRBV9 and TRBJ2-3; D may be TRBD2 (5 bases). Trimming removed 2 bases at V and 2 bases at J, with 12 bases between. CDR1 is SGDLS and CDR2 is YYNGEE in the germline V gene. There are 15 residues in the CDR3. The CDR3 sequence: CASSVGLADTDTQYF. The CDR3 bases are TGTGCCAGCAGCGTTGGTCTAGCAGACACAGATACGCAGTATTTT.

This clonotype was seen ten or more times. This chain connects TRBV9 to TRBJ2-5; 7 bases are a match to TRBD2. The CDR3 loop spans 17 amino acids. V gave up 0 bases and J gave up 1 base; unmatched junction bases: 9. Per germline, CDR1 SGDLS and CDR2 YYNGEE. The CDR3 DNA sequence: TGTGCCAGCAGCGTAGCTTCCCTCCAGCGGGGCCAAGAGACCCAGTACTTC. Amino acid sequence: CASSVASLQRGQETQYF.

The table lists this clonotype with many counts. This chain connects TRBV9 to TRBJ1-6, with 10 bases that match TRBD1. Germline lookup yields CDR1 SGDLS and CDR2 YYNGEE. The CDR3 sequence is 12 residues long. Germline trimming cut 7 bases from V and 8 bases from J; bases unmatched to any gene: 0. The CDR3 spells CASGTGDSPLHF. CDR3 sequence (DNA): TGTGCCAGCGGGACAGGGGATTCACCCCTCCACTTT. Drawing the rest from reference TRBV9 and TRBJ1-6, the complete variable domain is DSGVTQTPKHLITATGQRVTLRCSPRSGDLSVYWYQQSLDQGLQFLIQYYNGEERAKGNILERFSAQQFPDLHSELNLSSLELGDSALYFCASGTGDSPLHFGNGTRLTVT.

The table lists this clonotype with many counts. This chain uses TRBV21-1 with TRBJ2-1; TRBD2 reflects the table's D call only, with no check against the DNA. TRBV21-1 is deemed a pseudogene. This CDR3 contains 16 residues. CDR3 amino acids: CASSSLLAGGGNEQFF. The CDR3 DNA sequence: TGTGCCAGCAGCTCCCTACTAGCGGGAGGGGGCAATGAGCAGTTCTTC.

This clonotype occurred many times. The chain employs TRBV9 and TRBJ2-4, with 7 bases aligning to TRBD2. CDR1 and CDR2 (germline): SGDLS, YYNGEE. Trimming cost V 0 bases and J 0 bases; bases outside gene matches: 3. The CDR3 contains 16 residues. The CDR3 region is CASSVDLAAAKNIQYF. The CDR3 DNA is TGTGCCAGCAGCGTAGATCTAGCGGCAGCCAAAAACATTCAGTACTTC.

Details on this clonotype: At one of its ends the junction is not consistent with the germline gene, which may arise from a read error. The gene calls are TRBV9 and TRBJ2-2; a weak D match, TRBD2 (6 bases). The CDR3 spans 19 residues. The germline V gene has CDR1 SGDLS and CDR2 YYNGEE. The CDR3 loop is CASSSRKAGLNFNNGELFF. The DNA for the CDR3 is TGTGCCAGCAGCTCCAGAAAGGCGGGGCTCAACTTCAACAACGGGGAGCTGTTTTTT.

CDR3 residues: CASSPQGAGETQYF. As DNA, the CDR3 is TGTGCCAGCAGCCCGCAGGGGGCTGGAGAGACCCAGTACTTC. V gene TRBV9 combines with J gene TRBJ2-5; 8 bases are shared with TRBD1. CDR1 and CDR2 (germline): SGDLS, YYNGEE. CDR3 size: 14 residues. Losses at the gene ends were 4 bases for V and 4 bases for J; bases not matched to a gene: 6.

The rearrangement uses TRBV9 and TRBJ2-7; either TRBD1 or TRBD2 may supply D (5 bases each). The CDR3 has 14 amino acids. The V end was cut by 3 bases, the J end by 3 bases, with 13 bases between. Germline lookup yields CDR1 SGDLS and CDR2 YYNGEE. Here the CDR3 DNA reads TGTGCCAGCAGCGCTGGGGGAACGGTCTACGAGCAGTACTTC. Translating gives CASSAGGTVYEQYF.

Many counts were recorded for this clonotype. The CDR3 nucleotides read TGTGCCAGCAGCGTAGCGGCCCAGGCTTCGAACACTGAAGCTTTCTTT. Its protein is CASSVAAQASNTEAFF. The genes are TRBV9 and TRBJ1-1; D gene uncertain. CDR1 is SGDLS and CDR2 is YYNGEE in the germline V gene. Trimming shortened V by 0 bases and J by 1 base, and 13 bases separated the two germline ends. This CDR3 is 16 amino acids long.

This clonotype was recorded at least ten times. The rearrangement joins TRBV9 to TRBJ2-2, with D possibly TRBD1 on 6 matching bases. This CDR3 spans 17 amino acids. V lost 0 bases to trimming and J lost 5 bases, with 17 bases between them. Germline assignment: CDR1 SGDLS and CDR2 YYNGEE. The CDR3 sequence is CASSVALADQGTGELFF. CDR3 nucleotide sequence: TGTGCCAGCAGCGTAGCTTTGGCAGACCAGGGGACCGGGGAGCTGTTTTTT.

This clonotype was recorded a few times. V gene TRBV9 combines with J gene TRBJ2-3, with 7 bases aligning to TRBD1. The V and J ends lost 4 bases and 0 bases, in that order; junction bases with no gene match: 8. CDR1 and CDR2 from the germline V gene are SGDLS and YYNGEE. The CDR3 covers 16 residues. The CDR3 coding sequence is TGTGCCAGCAGCACAAGGGACAGCTCTAGCACAGATACGCAGTATTTT. This gives the protein CASSTRDSSSTDTQYF. The complete variable domain, with remaining parts taken from reference TRBV9 and TRBJ2-3, reads DSGVTQTPKHLITATGQRVTLRCSPRSGDLSVYWYQQSLDQGLQFLIQYYNGEERAKGNILERFSAQQFPDLHSELNLSSLELGDSALYFCASSTRDSSSTDTQYFGPGTRLTVL.

This clonotype was recorded many times. The chain uses TRBV9 and TRBJ2-2; D gene ambiguous. The germline CDR1 and CDR2 sequences are SGDLS and YYNGEE. V lost 0 bases and J 7 bases, leaving 4 bases between the germline ends. This CDR3 region has 12 residues. The CDR3 reads CASSVEGGELFF. The CDR3 bases are TGTGCCAGCAGCGTAGAGGGCGGGGAGCTGTTTTTT.

This clonotype was observed at least ten times. The chain couples TRBV9 to TRBJ2-1; a weak D match, TRBD2 (6 bases). Germline CDR1 reads SGDLS; CDR2 reads YYNGEE. The CDR3 totals 16 residues. Trimming stripped 2 bases from V and 4 bases from J, with 16 bases between. The CDR3 bases are TGTGCCAGCAGCGTCGCAGCTGGGGGACTGTACAATGAGCAGTTCTTC. Amino acid sequence: CASSVAAGGLYNEQFF.

In this sample, this clonotype turned up many times. The chain recombines TRBV9 with TRBJ2-3, with 9 positions matching TRBD1. The CDR3 sequence is 18 residues long. J lost 4 bases, V lost 0 bases, and 12 bases had no gene match. Germline V CDR1 and CDR2: SGDLS, YYNGEE. The CDR3 here is CASSVVGTGLKAADTQYF. The CDR3 nucleotides read TGTGCCAGCAGCGTAGTAGGGACAGGGTTAAAGGCGGCAGATACGCAGTATTTT. Filled out from reference TRBV9 and TRBJ2-3, the complete variable domain reads DSGVTQTPKHLITATGQRVTLRCSPRSGDLSVYWYQQSLDQGLQFLIQYYNGEERAKGNILERFSAQQFPDLHSELNLSSLELGDSALYFCASSVVGTGLKAADTQYFGPGTRLTVL.

This clonotype was seen a few times. The J gene is TRBJ1-6, the V gene TRBV9; D might be TRBD1 (5 bases). V lost 0 bases, J lost 9 bases, and 16 bases lay in between. Germline V lookup: CDR1 SGDLS, CDR2 YYNGEE. This CDR3 is 16 amino acids long. CDR3 coding DNA: TGTGCCAGCAGCGTAGCGACTTCATGGGGGGGTTCACCCCTCCACTTT. Encoded protein: CASSVATSWGGSPLHF.